This is a list of T cell receptor beta chains from one sample in a study of blood T cell repertoires in COVID-19. Assay used: immunoSEQ multiplex PCR; TCRdb lists only in-frame clones, some missing. The sample includes over 75,000 clones, approximately 85% of them seen just once. The sample consisted of peripheral blood. All receptors come from a human donor in a cohort sampled during active COVID-19. Each CDR3 is given with its conserved first and last residue. The D gene is left open where the match is weak.

TRBJ2-2	NA	TRBV7-8	CASSLGGRMNTGELFF	TGTGCCAGCAGCTTAGGGGGGAGGATGAACACCGGGGAGCTGTTTTTT
TRBJ2-1	TRBD2	TRBV18	CASSHTPPSAGGYNEQFF	TGTGCCAGCTCACACACACCCCCCTCGGCGGGAGGCTACAATGAGCAGTTCTTC
TRBJ1-1	TRBD1	TRBV7-6	CASSARQGTEAFF	TGTGCCAGCAGCGCCCGACAGGGGACTGAAGCTTTCTTT
TRBJ2-7	NA	TRBV12-3/TRBV12-4	CASGRARGPEQYF	TGTGCCAGCGGGAGGGCGCGGGGGCCCGAGCAGTACTTC
TRBJ1-1	TRBD1	TRBV5-1	CASSPGGNTEAFF	TGCGCCAGCAGCCCAGGGGGAAACACTGAAGCTTTCTTT
TRBJ1-2	TRBD1	TRBV12-3/TRBV12-4	CASRPDRVGGYTF	TGTGCCAGCAGACCGGACAGGGTGGGAGGCTACACCTTC
TRBJ2-7	TRBD1	TRBV7-3	CASSLDRGPYEQYF	TGTGCCAGCAGCTTGGACAGGGGTCCCTACGAGCAGTACTTC
TRBJ1-2	NA	TRBV25-1	CASSELQGGYTF	TGTGCCAGCAGTGAACTCCAGGGTGGCTACACCTTC
TRBJ1-1	NA	TRBV12-5	CASGPSGGGTEAFF	TGTGCTAGTGGCCCCTCTGGGGGGGGGACTGAAGCTTTCTTT
TRBJ2-5	NA	TRBV7-2	CASSLVVGVETQYF	TGTGCCAGCAGCTTAGTGGTAGGGGTGGAGACCCAGTACTTC
TRBJ1-3	NA	TRBV9	CASSSTIYSGNTIYF	TGTGCCAGCAGCTCGACTATATACTCTGGAAACACCATATATTTT
TRBJ2-1	TRBD1	TRBV5-4	CASSSGQGGNEQFF	TGTGCCAGCAGCTCAGGACAGGGCGGTAATGAGCAGTTCTTC
TRBJ1-1	NA	TRBV6-1	CASSENQGNTEAFF	TGTGCCAGCAGTGAGAATCAGGGGAACACTGAAGCTTTCTTT
TRBJ2-1	NA	TRBV18	CASSIQLHEQFF	TGTGCCAGCTCGATACAGTTGCATGAGCAGTTCTTC
TRBJ2-3	NA	TRBV11-3	CASSRGGASTDTQYF	TGTGCCAGCAGCCGAGGGGGAGCTAGCACAGATACGCAGTATTTT